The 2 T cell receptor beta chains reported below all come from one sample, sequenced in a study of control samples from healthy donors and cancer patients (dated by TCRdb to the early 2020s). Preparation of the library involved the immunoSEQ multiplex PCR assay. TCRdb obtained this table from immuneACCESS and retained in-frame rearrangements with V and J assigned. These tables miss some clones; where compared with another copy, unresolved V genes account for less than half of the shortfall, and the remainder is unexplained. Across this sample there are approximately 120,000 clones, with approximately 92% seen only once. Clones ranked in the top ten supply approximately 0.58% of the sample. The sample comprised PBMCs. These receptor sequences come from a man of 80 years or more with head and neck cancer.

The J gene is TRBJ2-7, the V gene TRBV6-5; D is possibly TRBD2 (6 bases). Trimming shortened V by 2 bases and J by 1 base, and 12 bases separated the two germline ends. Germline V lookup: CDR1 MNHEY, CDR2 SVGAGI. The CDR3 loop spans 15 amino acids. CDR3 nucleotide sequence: TGTGCCAGCAGTTACCGGGGAGGAATGTCCTACGAGCAGTACTTC. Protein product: CASSYRGGMSYEQYF.

CDR3 region: CASSHTGLAGADTQYF. CDR3 coding DNA: TGCGCCAGCAGCCATACGGGACTAGCGGGAGCAGATACGCAGTATTTT. The chain has TRBV5-1 and TRBJ2-3; 14 nucleotides line up with TRBD2. The CDR3 is 16 amino acids. CDR1 is SGHRS and CDR2 is YFSETQ in the germline V gene. Trimming cost V 4 bases and J 4 bases; bases outside gene matches: 5.